This section outlines one T cell receptor (beta chain) sequence together with its context. The antigen is unknown. This sample stems from a study of cytomegalovirus exposure and HLA in healthy donors. Primers included in the PCR were 60 Vbeta and 13 Jbeta primers. Here immunoSEQ multiplex PCR was the method, and the copy in TCRdb shows in-frame clones only, minus some. This sample has around 300,000 clones, with about 90% found just once. Study-wide findings and caveats: Testing in vitro showed a few CMV-associated chains specific for CMV antigens. As a later analysis revealed, most CMV-associated TCR beta chains appeared HLA-restricted.

Every donor was a healthy person donating bone marrow. The sequencing sample was made of PBMCs. The receptor was isolated from a woman under 30 in good health and CMV-seronegative.

DNA for the CDR3: TGCGCCAGCAGCTTGGGGGGGACAGGGCACCCTGAAGCTTTCTTT. Protein: CASSLGGTGHPEAFF. This rearrangement joins TRBV5-1 to TRBJ1-1; 9 nucleotides line up with TRBD1. The CDR3 is made up of 15 amino acids. V was pared by 0 bases and J by 6 bases, with 6 bases of the junction left unmatched. Germline CDR1 is SGHRS and CDR2 is YFSETQ.